These 9 T cell receptor beta chains originate from one sample sequenced in a study of cytomegalovirus exposure and HLA in healthy donors. With 60 Vbeta and 13 Jbeta primers, the PCR was carried out. Sequencing was performed with immunoSEQ multiplex PCR; in TCRdb, only in-frame clones are kept and a portion is missing. This table has roughly 80,000 clones, around 78% appearing once. The specimen sequenced was PBMCs. The receptors stem from a man between 35 and 55 years old in good health and CMV-seronegative.

This chain joins TRBV28 and TRBJ1-6; TRBD1 might be the D (6 bases). The CDR3 sequence is 18 residues long. Germline assignment: CDR1 MDHEN and CDR2 SYDVKM. V lost 4 bases, J lost 0 bases, and 16 bases lay in between. The CDR3 coding sequence is TGTGCCAGCAGTTCCTTAAGGGGGGGGAGCTCCTATAATTCACCCCTCCACTTT. Translated: CASSSLRGGSSYNSPLHF.

The chain couples TRBV2 to TRBJ2-2; TRBD2 might be the D (6 bases). V gave up 7 bases and J gave up 4 bases, with 16 bases separating them. This CDR3 comprises 15 residues. CDR1 and CDR2 from the germline V gene are SNHLY and FYNNEI. This chain's CDR3 is CASTGDAATTGELFF. CDR3 nucleotides: TGTGCCAGCACGGGGGACGCTGCAACCACCGGGGAGCTGTTTTTT.

V and J are TRBV7-2 and TRBJ1-5, with no clear D. V lost 3 bases to trimming and J lost 7 bases, with 13 bases between them. This CDR3 spans 14 amino acids. Germline-derived CDR1 and CDR2 are SGHTA and FQGNSA. The CDR3 is CASSFNSDAQPQHF. For the CDR3, the DNA is TGTGCCAGCAGCTTCAACAGTGACGCCCAGCCCCAGCATTTT.

The V gene is TRBV5-1, the J gene TRBJ2-5, with D hard to call. The CDR3 contains 13 residues. V was trimmed by 1 base and J by 1 base, leaving 5 bases between them. Germline assignment: CDR1 SGHRS and CDR2 YFSETQ. Written as DNA, the CDR3 is TGCGCCAGCAGCTTGCAATCCCAAGAGACCCAGTACTTC. This codes for CASSLQSQETQYF.

This chain joins TRBV7-2 and TRBJ2-1; D remains unclear. The germline V gene encodes CDR1 SGHTA and CDR2 FQGNSA. V lost 4 bases, J lost 3 bases, and 4 bases lay in between. The CDR3 contains 12 residues. CDR3 sequence reads: CASSSYYNEQFF. DNA for the CDR3: TGTGCCAGCAGCTCCTACTACAATGAGCAGTTCTTC.

The V gene is TRBV6-5, the J gene TRBJ1-2; D possibly corresponds to TRBD1 (6 bases). The CDR3 is made up of 14 amino acids. Looked up from germline, CDR1 is MNHEY and CDR2 is SVGAGI. V shed 6 bases and J shed 5 bases, with 16 bases lying between them. The CDR3 DNA sequence: TGTGCCAGCAGACAGGGACAAGGCGGTTATGGCTACACCTTC. It encodes CASRQGQGGYGYTF.

The chain carries TRBV5-5 and TRBJ1-4; D might be TRBD1 (5 bases). CDR3 length: 13 amino acids. CDR1 and CDR2 from the germline V gene are SGHKS and YYEKEE (reference sequence). V lost 7 bases, J lost 10 bases, and 17 bases lay in between. The CDR3 sequence is CASGRDSLGKLFF. Written as DNA, the CDR3 is TGTGCCAGCGGCCGAGACAGTCTAGGAAAACTGTTTTTT.

For this clone: Its ends do not fully match the called genes, so a read error is possible. V and J are TRBV18 and TRBJ1-2; D remains ambiguous. CDR3 length equals 16 residues. Germline CDR1 is KGHSH and CDR2 is LQKENI. The CDR3 sequence: CASSPYGQTISYGYPF. The CDR3 region has the DNA TGTGCCAGCTCACCATACGGTCAAACTATCTCGTATGGCTACCCCTTC.

The chain is built from TRBV6-4 and TRBJ1-1; tentative D call: TRBD1 (6 bases). Trimming stripped 5 bases from V and 2 bases from J, with 18 bases between. CDR1 and CDR2 (germline): MRHNA, SNTAGT. CDR3 length: 16 amino acids. Here the CDR3 DNA reads TGTGCCAGCAGTCCATCCTTCACAGGGATCAACACTGAAGCTTTCTTT. Its translation: CASSPSFTGINTEAFF.